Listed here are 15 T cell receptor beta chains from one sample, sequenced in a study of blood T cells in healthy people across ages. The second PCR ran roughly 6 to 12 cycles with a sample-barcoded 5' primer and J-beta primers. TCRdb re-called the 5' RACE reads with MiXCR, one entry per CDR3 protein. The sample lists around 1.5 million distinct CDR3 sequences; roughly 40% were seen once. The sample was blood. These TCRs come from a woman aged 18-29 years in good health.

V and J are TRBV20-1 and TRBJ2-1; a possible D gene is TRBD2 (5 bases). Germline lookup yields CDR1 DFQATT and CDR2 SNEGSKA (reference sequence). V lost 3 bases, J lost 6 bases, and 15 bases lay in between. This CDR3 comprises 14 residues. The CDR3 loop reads CSASRGFPCNEQFF. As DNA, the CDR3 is TGCAGTGCTAGCCGAGGGTTTCCGTGCAATGAGCAGTTCTTC.

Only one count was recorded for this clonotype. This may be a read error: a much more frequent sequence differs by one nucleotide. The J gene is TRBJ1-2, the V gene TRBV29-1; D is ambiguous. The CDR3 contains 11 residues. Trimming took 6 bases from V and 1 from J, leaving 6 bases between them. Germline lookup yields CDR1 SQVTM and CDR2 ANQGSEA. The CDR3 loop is CSVRGNYGYTF. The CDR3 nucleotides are TGCAGCGTGCGGGGTAACTATGGCTACACCTTC. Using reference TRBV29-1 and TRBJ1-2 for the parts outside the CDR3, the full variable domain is SAVISQKPSRDICQRGTSLTIQCQVDSQVTMMFWYRQQPGQSLTLIATANQGSEATYESGFVIDKFPISRPNLTFSTLTVSNMSPEDSSIYLCSVRGNYGYTFGSGTRLTVV.

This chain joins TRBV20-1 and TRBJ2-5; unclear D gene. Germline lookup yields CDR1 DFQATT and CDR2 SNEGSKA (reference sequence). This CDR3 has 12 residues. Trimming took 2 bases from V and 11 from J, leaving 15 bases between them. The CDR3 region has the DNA TGCAGTGCTAGATGGGGATCCAATGAGCAGTACTTC. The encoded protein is CSARWGSNEQYF.

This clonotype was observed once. The CDR3 bases are TGCAGTGCTAGCTATGGGACAGGGGGCACCTACGAGCAGTACTTC. Its protein is CSASYGTGGTYEQYF. The chain recombines TRBV20-1 with TRBJ2-7, with 12 bases fitting TRBD1. Germline V gives CDR1 DFQATT, CDR2 SNEGSKA (reference sequence). Trimming removed 3 bases from V and 2 bases from J; junction bases left unmatched: 5. The CDR3 spans 15 residues.

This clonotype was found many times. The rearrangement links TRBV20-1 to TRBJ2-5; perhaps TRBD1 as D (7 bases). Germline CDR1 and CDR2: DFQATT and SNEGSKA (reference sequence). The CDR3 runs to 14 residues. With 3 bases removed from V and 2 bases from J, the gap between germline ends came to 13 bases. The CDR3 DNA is TGCAGTGCTAGTACGACAGGGACTCAAGAGACCCAGTACTTC. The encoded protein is CSASTTGTQETQYF.

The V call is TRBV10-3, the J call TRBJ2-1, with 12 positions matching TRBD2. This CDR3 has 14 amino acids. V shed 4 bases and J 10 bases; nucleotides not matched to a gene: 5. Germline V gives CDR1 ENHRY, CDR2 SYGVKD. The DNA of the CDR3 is TGTGCCATCAGTGGGGTGGGACTAGCGGGCGAGCAGTTCTTC. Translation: CAISGVGLAGEQFF.

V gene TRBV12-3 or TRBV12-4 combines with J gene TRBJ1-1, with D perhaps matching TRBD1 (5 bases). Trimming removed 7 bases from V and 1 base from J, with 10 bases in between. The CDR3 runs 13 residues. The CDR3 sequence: CASIDSPNTEAFF. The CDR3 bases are TGTGCCAGCATCGACAGTCCGAACACTGAAGCTTTCTTT.

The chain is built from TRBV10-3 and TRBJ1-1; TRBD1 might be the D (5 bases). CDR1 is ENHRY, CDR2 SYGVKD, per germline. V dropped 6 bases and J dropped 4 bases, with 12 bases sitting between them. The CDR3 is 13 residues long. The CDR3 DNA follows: TGTGCCATCAGACGACAGTCTGCCACTGAAGCTTTCTTT. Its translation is CAIRRQSATEAFF.

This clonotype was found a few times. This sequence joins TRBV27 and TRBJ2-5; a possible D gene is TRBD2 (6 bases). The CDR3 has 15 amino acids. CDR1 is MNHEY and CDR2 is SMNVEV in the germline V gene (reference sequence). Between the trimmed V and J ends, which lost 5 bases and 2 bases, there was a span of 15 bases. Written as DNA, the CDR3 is TGTGCCAGCAGTCCCCCGAATAGCGGACAAGAGACCCAGTACTTC. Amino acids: CASSPPNSGQETQYF.

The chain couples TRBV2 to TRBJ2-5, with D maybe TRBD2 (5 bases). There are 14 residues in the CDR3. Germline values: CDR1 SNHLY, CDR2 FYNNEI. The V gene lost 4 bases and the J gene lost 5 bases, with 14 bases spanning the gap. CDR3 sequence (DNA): TGTGCCAGCAGTGGTGAGGGCCCCCCCGAGACCCAGTACTTC. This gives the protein CASSGEGPPETQYF.

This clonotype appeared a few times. CDR3 DNA sequence: TGCAGCGTCTTTGGGGGGGCTGCTAACTATGGCTACACCTTC. Translation: CSVFGGAANYGYTF. The chain has TRBV29-1 and TRBJ1-2; D is perhaps TRBD1 (6 bases). The CDR3 consists of 14 residues. Looked up from germline, CDR1 is SQVTM and CDR2 is ANQGSEA. The ends were cut back, 6 bases at V and 0 bases at J, with 14 bases in the middle.

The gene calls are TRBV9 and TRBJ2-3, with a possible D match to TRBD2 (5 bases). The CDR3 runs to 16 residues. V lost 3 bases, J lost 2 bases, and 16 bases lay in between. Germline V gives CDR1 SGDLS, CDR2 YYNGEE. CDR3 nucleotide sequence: TGTGCCAGCAGCGACGTAACTAGGGATCCCACAGATACGCAGTATTTT. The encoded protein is CASSDVTRDPTDTQYF.

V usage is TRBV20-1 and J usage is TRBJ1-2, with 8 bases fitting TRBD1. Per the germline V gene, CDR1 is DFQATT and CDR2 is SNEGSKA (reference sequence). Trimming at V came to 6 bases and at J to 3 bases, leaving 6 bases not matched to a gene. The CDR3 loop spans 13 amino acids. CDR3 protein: CSASGGRDYGYTF. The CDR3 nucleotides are TGCAGTGCCTCAGGGGGCAGGGACTATGGCTACACCTTC.

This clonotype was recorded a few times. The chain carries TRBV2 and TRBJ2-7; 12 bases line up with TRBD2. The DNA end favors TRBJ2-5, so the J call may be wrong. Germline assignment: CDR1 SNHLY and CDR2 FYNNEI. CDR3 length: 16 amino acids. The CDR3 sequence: CASTQRLLAGGETQYF. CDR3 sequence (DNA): TGTGCCAGCACACAACGACTACTAGCGGGAGGAGAGACCCAGTACTTC.

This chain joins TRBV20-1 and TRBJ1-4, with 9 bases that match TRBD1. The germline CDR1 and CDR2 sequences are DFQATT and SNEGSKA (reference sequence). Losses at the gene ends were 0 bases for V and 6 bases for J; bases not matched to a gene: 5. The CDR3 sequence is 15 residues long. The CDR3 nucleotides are TGCAGTGCTAGAGATCCCGGGACAGGGTATGAAAAACTGTTTTTT. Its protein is CSARDPGTGYEKLFF.